This T cell receptor beta chain was captured by sequencing in a study of blood T cell repertoires in COVID-19. Original handling: Amplification from reference gene primers served as the basis for estimated nucleated cell counts. Sequencing was performed with immunoSEQ multiplex PCR; in TCRdb, only in-frame clones are kept and a portion is missing. Clone size and V and J calls were adopted from that table, with D and trimming inferred from the DNA. Of fewer than 200,000 clones detected, approximately 82% appear once; the ten largest clones hold around 3.6%. V lost 4 bases and J lost 5, with 9 bases in between. The germline CDR1 and CDR2 sequences are SNHLY and FYNNEI. The CDR3 is 13 amino acids.

The source of this sequence is a woman aged 45-59 years in a cohort exposed to, infected with or recovered from COVID-19 (not recorded which). The chain employs TRBV2 and TRBJ2-1; D gene ambiguous. What was sequenced was PBMCs or T cells enriched from blood (not recorded which). CDR3 nucleotides: TGTGCCAGCAGTGCCCAGCGTAACAATGAGCAGTTCTTC. Translation gives CASSAQRNNEQFF. The full variable domain, its missing parts supplied by reference TRBV2 and TRBJ2-1, is EPEVTQTPSHQVTQMGQEVILRCVPISNHLYFYWYRQILGQKVEFLVSFYNNEISEKSEIFDDQFSVERPDGSNFTLKIRSTKLEDSAMYFCASSAQRNNEQFFGPGTRLTVL.